The clone carrying this TCR beta chain was detected only a few times. As handled by the study authors: The assay estimated nucleated cells by amplifying reference gene primers. The repertoire was sequenced with immunoSEQ multiplex PCR; TCRdb's copy has only in-frame clones and lacks some. From that table come the V and J calls and clone size; the DNA was used to work out D and trimming. The sample holds some 370,000 clones, around 87% seen once. This record belongs to a study of blood T cell repertoires in COVID-19. The V and J ends lost 0 bases and 6 bases, in that order; junction bases with no gene match: 4. This CDR3 contains 14 residues. From germline, CDR1 is GTSNPN and CDR2 SVGIG (reference sequence).

Input material: peripheral blood. The sequence was obtained from a woman between 25 and 40 years old with COVID-19, enrolled during active disease. The chain is built from TRBV30 and TRBJ2-2; 7 positions agree with TRBD1. This chain's CDR3 is CAWSVGTEAGELFF. As DNA, the CDR3 is TGTGCCTGGAGTGTAGGGACAGAAGCCGGGGAGCTGTTTTTT.